This entry lists 10 T cell receptor beta chains sequenced from one sample in a study of cytomegalovirus exposure and HLA in healthy donors. PCR was performed using 60 Vbeta and 13 Jbeta primers. Profiled with immunoSEQ multiplex PCR; TCRdb holds only in-frame clones, not every one. Among around 300,000 clones listed, around nine tenths were seen once. Sequencing was performed on PBMCs. Receptors originate from a woman aged 18-35 years in good health and CMV-seronegative.

The V gene is TRBV7-6, the J gene TRBJ2-1; a weak D match, TRBD2 (6 bases). The length of the CDR3 is 16 residues. The V end lost 5 bases, the J end lost 6 bases, and 20 bases lay between the germline ends. CDR1 and CDR2 from the germline V gene are SGHVS and FNYEAQ. CDR3 residues: CASSPRGDSLLNEQFF. CDR3 in DNA: TGTGCCAGCAGCCCCCGTGGGGACTCGCTTCTCAATGAGCAGTTCTTC.

The V and J genes are TRBV7-6 and TRBJ2-3; 14 positions match TRBD2. V trimming: 4 bases; J trimming: 2 bases; junction bases outside the gene matches: 2. This CDR3 contains 16 residues. The V gene's germline CDR1 is SGHVS and CDR2 FNYEAQ. CDR3 sequence: CASSSTSGGDTDTQYF. The CDR3 nucleotides read TGTGCCAGCAGCTCGACTAGCGGGGGGGACACAGATACGCAGTATTTT.

The chain recombines TRBV5-1 with TRBJ2-2, with 8 nucleotides matching TRBD1. The CDR3 has 19 amino acids. Germline V gene data show CDR1 as SGHRS and CDR2 as YFSETQ. Trimming took 4 bases from V and 2 from J; bases not matched to a gene: 16. CDR3 sequence reads: CASSRLQGARPTNTGELFF. DNA for the CDR3: TGCGCCAGCAGCCGCCTCCAGGGGGCGCGGCCCACAAACACCGGGGAGCTGTTTTTT.

This chain links TRBV5-1 with TRBJ2-2, with TRBD1 identical over 7 bases. V lost 4 bases to trimming and J lost 3 bases; unmatched junction nucleotides: 3. CDR3 size: 14 residues. Germline values: CDR1 SGHRS, CDR2 YFSETQ. CDR3 region: CASSPGQHTGELFF. The CDR3 DNA is TGCGCCAGCAGCCCGGGACAGCACACCGGGGAGCTGTTTTTT.

The V call is TRBV7-6, the J call TRBJ1-2; D gene unclear. Trimming removed 3 bases from V and 6 bases from J, with 14 bases in between. This CDR3 has 14 amino acids. The germline V gene has CDR1 SGHVS and CDR2 FNYEAQ. The CDR3 region is CASSFSSGGDGYTF. CDR3 nucleotide sequence: TGTGCCAGCAGCTTTAGCTCGGGCGGGGATGGCTACACCTTC.

The V gene is TRBV9, the J gene TRBJ1-1, with D uncertain. The CDR3 totals 12 residues. Germline CDR1 is SGDLS and CDR2 is YYNGEE. Trimming cost V 4 bases and J 3 bases, with 7 bases left between them. CDR3 loop: CASSSSDTEAFF. In DNA form, the CDR3 reads TGTGCCAGCAGCTCCTCGGACACTGAAGCTTTCTTT.

This chain uses TRBV16 with TRBJ1-2; 8 nucleotides align to TRBD1. Germline CDR1 KGHSY, CDR2 FQNENV. CDR3 length equals 14 residues. V was pared by 4 bases and J by 4 bases, with 5 bases of the junction left unmatched. The CDR3 region is CASSRGQGVYGYTF. CDR3 nucleotides: TGTGCCAGCAGCCGAGGACAGGGCGTCTATGGCTACACCTTC.

The chain is built from TRBV30 and TRBJ1-6, with D possibly TRBD1 on 5 matching bases. V lost 3 bases and J lost 4, with 7 bases in between. Per the germline V gene, CDR1 is GTSNPN and CDR2 is SVGIG (reference sequence). The CDR3 is 13 residues long. In DNA, the CDR3 is TGTGCCTGGAGCGGGGGATATAATTCACCCCTCCACTTT. Translated: CAWSGGYNSPLHF.

The chain links TRBV5-5 to TRBJ1-4; 7 bases align to TRBD1. Germline V gene sequence: CDR1 SGHKS, CDR2 YYEKEE (reference sequence). V dropped 4 bases and J dropped 7; count of bases not matched to a gene: 13. The CDR3 runs 16 residues. CDR3 nucleotides: TGTGCCAGCAGCCTGGAGTGGGCAGGGGGTGGTGAAAAACTGTTTTTT. Residues: CASSLEWAGGGEKLFF.

The chain combines TRBV30 with TRBJ1-6, with 7 nucleotides matching TRBD1. Germline CDR1 GTSNPN, CDR2 SVGIG (reference sequence). Germline trimming cut 1 base from V and 8 bases from J; bases unmatched to any gene: 2. The CDR3 covers 13 residues. The CDR3 nucleotides read TGTGCCTGGAGTGATACAGGGGATTCACCCCTCCACTTT. Protein sequence: CAWSDTGDSPLHF.